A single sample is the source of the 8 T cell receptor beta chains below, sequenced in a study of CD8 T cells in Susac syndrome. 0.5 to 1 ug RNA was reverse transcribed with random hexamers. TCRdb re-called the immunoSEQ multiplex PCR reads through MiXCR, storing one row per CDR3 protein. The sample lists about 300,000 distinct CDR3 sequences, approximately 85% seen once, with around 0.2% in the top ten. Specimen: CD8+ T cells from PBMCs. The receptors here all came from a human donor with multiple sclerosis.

The chain's CDR3 is CASSQDGNYKGNQPQHF. The CDR3 DNA is TGCGCCAGCAGCCAAGATGGGAACTACAAAGGCAATCAGCCCCAGCATTTT. The rearrangement links TRBV4-3 to TRBJ1-5, with D uncertain. V was trimmed by 0 bases and J by 2 bases, leaving 14 bases between them. Germline assignment: CDR1 LGHNA and CDR2 YSLEER. This CDR3 has 17 amino acids.

CDR3: CASSLGGARNEQFF. The CDR3 DNA reads TGTGCCAGCAGTTTAGGCGGGGCGCGGAATGAGCAGTTCTTC. This sequence joins TRBV27 and TRBJ2-1, with D maybe TRBD2 (6 bases). Per germline, CDR1 MNHEY and CDR2 SMNVEV (reference sequence). CDR3 length equals 14 residues. Trimming took off 2 bases at V and 7 bases at J, with 12 bases between the two ends.

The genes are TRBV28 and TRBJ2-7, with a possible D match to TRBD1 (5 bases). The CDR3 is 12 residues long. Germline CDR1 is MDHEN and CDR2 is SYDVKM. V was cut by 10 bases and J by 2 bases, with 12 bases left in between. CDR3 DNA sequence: TGTGCCACTCGACAGCCAACCTACGAGCAGTACTTC. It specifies CATRQPTYEQYF.

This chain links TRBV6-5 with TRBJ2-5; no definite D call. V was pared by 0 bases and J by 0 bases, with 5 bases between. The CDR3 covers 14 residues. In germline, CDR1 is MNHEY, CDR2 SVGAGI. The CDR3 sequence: CASSYSPYQETQYF. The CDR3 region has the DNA TGTGCCAGCAGTTACTCGCCCTACCAAGAGACCCAGTACTTC.

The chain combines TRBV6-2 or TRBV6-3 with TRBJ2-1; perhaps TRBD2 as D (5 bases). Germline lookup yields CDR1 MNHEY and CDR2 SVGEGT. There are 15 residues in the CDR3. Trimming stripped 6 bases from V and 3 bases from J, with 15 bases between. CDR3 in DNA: TGTGCCAGCAGCCCCACTAGTGACGGCTACAATGAGCAGTTCTTC. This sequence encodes CASSPTSDGYNEQFF.

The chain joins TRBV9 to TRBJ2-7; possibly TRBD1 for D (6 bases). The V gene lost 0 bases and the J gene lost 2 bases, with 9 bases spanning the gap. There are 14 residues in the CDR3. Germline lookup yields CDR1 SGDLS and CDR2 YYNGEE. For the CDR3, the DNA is TGTGCCAGCAGCGTAGGGGCAGGGGCCTACGAGCAGTACTTC. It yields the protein CASSVGAGAYEQYF.

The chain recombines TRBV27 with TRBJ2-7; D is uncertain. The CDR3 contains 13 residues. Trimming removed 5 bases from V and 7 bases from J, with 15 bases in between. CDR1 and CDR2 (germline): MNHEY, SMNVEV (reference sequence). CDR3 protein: CASSPPAAQEQYF. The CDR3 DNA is TGTGCCAGCAGTCCCCCCGCCGCGCAAGAGCAGTACTTC.

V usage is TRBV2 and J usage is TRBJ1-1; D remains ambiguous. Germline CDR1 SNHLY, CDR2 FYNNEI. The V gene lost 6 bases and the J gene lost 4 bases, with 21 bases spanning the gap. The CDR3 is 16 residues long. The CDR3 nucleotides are TGTGCCAGCAGACAACCCAGCTTCGGGGAAAGCACTGAAGCTTTCTTT. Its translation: CASRQPSFGESTEAFF.